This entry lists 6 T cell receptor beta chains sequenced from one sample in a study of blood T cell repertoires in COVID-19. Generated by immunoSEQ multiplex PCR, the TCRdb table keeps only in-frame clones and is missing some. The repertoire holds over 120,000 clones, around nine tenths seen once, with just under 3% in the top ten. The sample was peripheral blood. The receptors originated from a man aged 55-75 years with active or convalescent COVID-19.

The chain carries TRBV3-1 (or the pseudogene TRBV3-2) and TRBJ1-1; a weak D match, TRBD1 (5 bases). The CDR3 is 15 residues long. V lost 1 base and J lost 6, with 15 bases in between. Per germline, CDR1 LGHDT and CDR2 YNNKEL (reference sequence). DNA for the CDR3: TGTGCCAGCAGCCAAGGGAACCCAGGGATATCTGAAGCTTTCTTT. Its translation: CASSQGNPGISEAFF.

In DNA, the CDR3 is TGTGCCAGCAGTTTAGGAGTACTGAACACTGAAGCTTTCTTT. Its protein is CASSLGVLNTEAFF. The V and J genes are TRBV27 and TRBJ1-1; no clear D gene. CDR1 MNHEY and CDR2 SMNVEV come from the germline V gene (reference sequence). Trimming removed 2 bases at V and 0 bases at J, with 7 bases between. There are 14 residues in the CDR3.

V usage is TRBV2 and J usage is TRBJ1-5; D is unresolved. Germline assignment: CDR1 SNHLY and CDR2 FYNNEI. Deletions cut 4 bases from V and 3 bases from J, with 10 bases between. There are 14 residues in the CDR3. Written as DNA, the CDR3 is TGTGCCAGCAGTGTGAGGCGGTACAATCAGCCCCAGCATTTT. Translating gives CASSVRRYNQPQHF.

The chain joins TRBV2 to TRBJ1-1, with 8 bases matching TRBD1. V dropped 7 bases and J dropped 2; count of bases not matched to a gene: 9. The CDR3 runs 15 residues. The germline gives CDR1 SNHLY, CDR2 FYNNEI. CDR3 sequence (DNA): TGTGCCAGCAAGGCCCAGGGGGCTCAAAACACTGAAGCTTTCTTT. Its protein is CASKAQGAQNTEAFF.

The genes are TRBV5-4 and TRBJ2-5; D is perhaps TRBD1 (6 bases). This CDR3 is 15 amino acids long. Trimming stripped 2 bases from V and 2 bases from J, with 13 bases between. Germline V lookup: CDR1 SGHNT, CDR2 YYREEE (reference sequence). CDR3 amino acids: CASSFLGAGQETQYF. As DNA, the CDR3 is TGTGCCAGCAGCTTCTTGGGGGCAGGTCAAGAGACCCAGTACTTC.

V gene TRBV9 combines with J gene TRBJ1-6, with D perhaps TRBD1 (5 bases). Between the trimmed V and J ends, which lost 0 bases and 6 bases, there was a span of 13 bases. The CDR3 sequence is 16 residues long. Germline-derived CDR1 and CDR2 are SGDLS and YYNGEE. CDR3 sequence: CASSVDARAVNSPLHF. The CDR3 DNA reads TGTGCCAGCAGCGTAGACGCCAGGGCCGTTAATTCACCCCTCCACTTT.